This passage covers 21 T cell receptor beta chains from one sample sequenced in a study of control samples from healthy donors and cancer patients. Libraries were prepared by immunoSEQ multiplex PCR; TCRdb keeps only in-frame clonotypes and omits some of them. The sample table includes around 190,000 clones. Specimen: blood. These receptor sequences come from a young woman in good health.

This rearrangement joins TRBV5-1 to TRBJ1-2; 8 nucleotides align to TRBD1. The CDR3 runs to 13 residues. Germline V lookup: CDR1 SGHRS, CDR2 YFSETQ. V gave up 2 bases and J gave up 6 bases; unmatched junction bases: 3. CDR3 in amino acids: CASSFYRGNGYTF. CDR3 nucleotides: TGCGCCAGCAGCTTCTACAGGGGGAATGGCTACACCTTC.

The chain carries TRBV9 and TRBJ2-2; D might be TRBD2 (5 bases). CDR3 size: 12 residues. The V end lost 4 bases, the J end lost 5 bases, and 6 bases lay between the germline ends. CDR1 and CDR2 from the germline V gene are SGDLS and YYNGEE. The CDR3 here is CASSRGTGELFF. Written as DNA, the CDR3 is TGTGCCAGCAGCAGAGGGACCGGGGAGCTGTTTTTT.

The rearrangement uses TRBV6-2 or TRBV6-3 and TRBJ1-4; possible D gene TRBD1, 5 bases. CDR1 and CDR2 from the germline V gene are MNHEY and SVGEGT. This CDR3 is built from 16 residues. The V and J ends lost 5 bases and 8 bases respectively, with 21 bases between them. The CDR3 DNA reads as TGTGCCAGCAGTCGGGGCCTTACAGCGGCGAACGAAAAACTGTTTTTT. This encodes CASSRGLTAANEKLFF.

V is TRBV4-2 and J is TRBJ1-2; possibly TRBD1 for D (6 bases). V dropped 8 bases and J dropped 7 bases, with 17 bases sitting between them. Germline-derived CDR1 and CDR2 are LGHNA and YNFKEQ. The CDR3 extends over 13 amino acids. In nucleotides, the CDR3 is TGTGCCAGCTGGGGGGCAGGGCGGCGTGGCTACACCTTC. It encodes CASWGAGRRGYTF.

V gene TRBV15 combines with J gene TRBJ2-1, with a weak D call TRBD2 (6 bases). The germline CDR1 and CDR2 sequences are LNHNV and YYDKDF (reference sequence). The CDR3 is made up of 16 amino acids. V lost 0 bases and J lost 7, with 16 bases in between. CDR3 region: CATSRDWGVEGNEQFF. CDR3 nucleotides: TGTGCCACCAGCAGAGATTGGGGGGTAGAAGGGAATGAGCAGTTCTTC.

This chain connects TRBV2 to TRBJ1-5; the D is unclear. The germline V gene has CDR1 SNHLY and CDR2 FYNNEI. The CDR3 length is 12 residues. The V end was cut by 6 bases, the J end by 7 bases, with 10 bases between. The CDR3 spells CASSYAIQPQHF. The DNA of the CDR3 is TGTGCCAGCAGCTACGCGATCCAGCCCCAGCATTTT.

The V gene is TRBV5-1, the J gene TRBJ1-6; perhaps TRBD1 as D (6 bases). Germline V gene sequence: CDR1 SGHRS, CDR2 YFSETQ. This CDR3 comprises 16 residues. Trimming took 1 base from V and 9 from J, leaving 17 bases between them. CDR3 nucleotide sequence: TGCGCCAGCAGCTTGTACTCGGACAGCTTGGGTTCACCCCTCCACTTT. It translates to CASSLYSDSLGSPLHF.

The V call is TRBV29-1, the J call TRBJ2-1, with D tentatively TRBD2 (6 bases). The germline CDR1 and CDR2 sequences are SQVTM and ANQGSEA. CDR3 length: 19 amino acids. Trimming removed 3 bases at V and 3 bases at J, with 27 bases between. CDR3 in amino acids: CSVEAPPGTLISRYNEQFF. The CDR3 DNA reads TGCAGCGTTGAGGCCCCCCCCGGGACTCTTATTAGCCGCTACAATGAGCAGTTCTTC.

Here the CDR3 reads CASSRSGEVTEAFF. Here the CDR3 DNA reads TGCGCCAGCAGCAGGTCAGGGGAGGTCACTGAAGCTTTCTTT. The chain has TRBV5-1 and TRBJ1-1, with D perhaps matching TRBD1 (6 bases). CDR3 size: 14 residues. CDR1 is SGHRS, CDR2 YFSETQ, per germline. The V gene lost 4 bases and the J gene lost 4 bases, with 14 bases spanning the gap.

This chain uses TRBV3-1 (or the pseudogene TRBV3-2) with TRBJ1-5; D ambiguous. The V and J ends lost 3 bases and 2 bases respectively, with 8 bases between them. The CDR3 has 14 residues. CDR1 and CDR2 from the germline V gene are LGHDT and YNNKEL (reference sequence). The CDR3 DNA follows: TGTGCCAGCAGCCAGGCATTAGGCAATCAGCCCCAGCATTTT. It yields the protein CASSQALGNQPQHF.

The V gene is TRBV4-2, the J gene TRBJ2-1; TRBD2 aligns across 14 bases. CDR1 and CDR2 (germline): LGHNA, YNFKEQ. The CDR3 covers 17 residues. Trimming removed 0 bases from V and 5 bases from J; junction bases left unmatched: 3. The CDR3 here is CASSQDRGLAGDNEQFF. In nucleotides, the CDR3 is TGTGCCAGCAGCCAAGATCGGGGACTAGCGGGGGACAATGAGCAGTTCTTC.

The CDR3 DNA follows: TGTGCCAGCAGTCCCGTCGGATGGGGAAATTCACCCCTCCACTTT. Its protein product is CASSPVGWGNSPLHF. V gene TRBV28 combines with J gene TRBJ1-6, with D uncertain. Germline assignment: CDR1 MDHEN and CDR2 SYDVKM. The length of the CDR3 is 15 residues. The germline V and J ends were trimmed by 5 bases and 7 bases, with 15 bases remaining between them.

The chain joins TRBV11-2 to TRBJ1-3, with D hard to call. Germline V CDR1 and CDR2: SGHAT, FQNNGV. Trimming left V 4 bases short and J 4 bases short, with 17 bases between. The CDR3 has 16 residues. This CDR3 is CASSSVWSRKGNTIYF. CDR3 nucleotide sequence: TGTGCCAGCAGCTCCGTGTGGTCCCGGAAGGGAAACACCATATATTTT. Based on the CDR3 plus reference TRBV11-2 and TRBJ1-3, the full variable domain is EAGVAQSPRYKIIEKRQSVAFWCNPISGHATLYWYQQILGQGPKLLIQFQNNGVVDDSQLPKDRFSAERLKGVDSTLKIQPAKLEDSAVYLCASSSVWSRKGNTIYFGEGSWLTVV.

The chain joins TRBV5-1 to TRBJ1-6, with 8 bases that match TRBD1. Germline V gene lookup returns CDR1 SGHRS and CDR2 YFSETQ. The CDR3 has 14 residues. The V gene end was trimmed by 4 bases and the J gene end by 6 bases; junction bases not matched to a gene: 3. CDR3 nucleotide sequence: TGCGCCAGCAGCCCGGGACAGGCTAATTCACCCCTCCACTTT. Its translation is CASSPGQANSPLHF.

CDR3 DNA sequence: TGTGCCAGCAGCCAATACACCCGGACTGTGGGTCTCGATGAGCAGTTCTTC. Encoded protein: CASSQYTRTVGLDEQFF. V and J are TRBV3-1 (or the pseudogene TRBV3-2) and TRBJ2-1, with D possibly TRBD2 on 5 matching bases. The CDR3 has 17 residues. V shed 2 bases and J shed 8 bases, with 22 bases lying between them. The germline V gene has CDR1 LGHDT and CDR2 YNNKEL (reference sequence).

This chain connects TRBV3-1 (or the pseudogene TRBV3-2) to TRBJ2-7, with TRBD1 as a possible D gene (5 bases). Trimming shortened V by 5 bases and J by 2 bases, and 10 bases separated the two germline ends. The CDR3 loop spans 13 amino acids. Germline loops: CDR1 LGHDT, CDR2 YNNKEL (reference sequence). The CDR3 loop is CASSVQAAYEQYF. The CDR3 DNA reads TGTGCCAGCAGCGTACAGGCCGCCTACGAGCAGTACTTC.

The chain combines TRBV28 with TRBJ1-2; maybe TRBD1 (5 bases). Between the trimmed V and J ends, which lost 3 bases and 4 bases, there was a span of 9 bases. The germline gives CDR1 MDHEN, CDR2 SYDVKM. CDR3 size: 13 residues. The CDR3 DNA is TGTGCCAGCAGTTTCCAGGGTACCTATGGCTACACCTTC. Its protein is CASSFQGTYGYTF.

The chain employs TRBV28 and TRBJ2-1; D unclear. The CDR3 runs to 13 residues. Trimming pared 8 bases from V and 8 bases from J, leaving 16 bases between. The V gene's germline CDR1 is MDHEN and CDR2 SYDVKM. The CDR3 is CASREDFWDEQFF. The CDR3 coding sequence is TGTGCCAGCCGCGAAGACTTTTGGGATGAGCAGTTCTTC.

This chain joins TRBV28 and TRBJ1-4, with 7 bases fitting TRBD1. Trimming took 10 bases from V and 7 from J; bases not matched to a gene: 9. CDR3 length equals 13 residues. Germline lookup yields CDR1 MDHEN and CDR2 SYDVKM. The CDR3 DNA follows: TGTGCCACCACGACAGGGTGGAGTGAAAAACTGTTTTTT. This sequence encodes CATTTGWSEKLFF.

V and J are TRBV15 and TRBJ2-4; 12 bases fit TRBD2. Per the germline V gene, CDR1 is LNHNV and CDR2 is YYDKDF (reference sequence). The J segment lost 7 bases and the V segment lost 2 bases, leaving 9 bases of the junction unmatched. The CDR3 is 17 residues long. The CDR3 DNA is TGTGCCACCAGCAGATCACTAGCGGGGGGAGAACAGAACATTCAGTACTTC. Residues: CATSRSLAGGEQNIQYF.

The chain employs TRBV18 and TRBJ2-1; perhaps TRBD2 as D (6 bases). This CDR3 has 13 amino acids. Germline lookup yields CDR1 KGHSH and CDR2 LQKENI. Trimming shortened V by 3 bases and J by 9 bases, and 12 bases separated the two germline ends. As DNA, the CDR3 is TGTGCCAGCTCACCCCTAGCGCCTCCTGAGCAGTTCTTC. It codes for CASSPLAPPEQFF.